This T cell receptor beta chain was retrieved from a study of human T cells and chemical hapten exposure. At the level of the study: Application of 0.01% DPC to the upper back was done by patch test, with a reading at 6 days.

The CDR3 is 13 residues long. CDR1 and CDR2 from the germline V gene are SGHAT and FQNNGV. V lost 4 bases and J lost 9; bases outside the gene matches: 6. Per the authors' pipeline: Individual samples carried between roughly 23,224 and 700,000 TCRs, with more than 85,000 as the median. Each CDR3 protein is one row after TCRdb ran MiXCR on the RACE reads. TCRdb assigned the V and J calls; the authors' analysis was not used. The table has roughly 250,000 distinct CDR3 sequences, approximately 8.6% seen once; the top ten hold around 2.5%. The sample's time point: pre-sensitization, week 0. Treatment of the sample: therapeutic diphenylcyclopropenone sensitization with weekly scalp DPC. People who gave samples had alopecia, were 18 to 70 years old, and were suitable for DPC. Unfractionated whole blood was the source of the extracted total RNA. In its sample, this clonotype was seen a few times.

The chain recombines TRBV11-2 with TRBJ2-1; 7 bases line up with TRBD1. The receptor was isolated from a woman aged 40 to 50 with alopecia areata. Some clones in this sample may be carry-over from other donors' samples. The source was whole blood, collected in connection with sensitization to the hapten diphenylcyclopropenone (DPC). CDR3 DNA: TGTGCCAGCAGCTCCCAGACAGGGATTGAGCAGTTCTTC. Translating it yields CASSSQTGIEQFF.